These T cell receptor beta chains were read from a single sample in a study of T cell changes during pregnancy in multiple sclerosis. The table came from immunoSEQ multiplex PCR; TCRdb's copy has only in-frame clones and leaves some out. The repertoire holds around 55,000 clones, with 93% as singletons. Specimen: CD8+ T cells from peripheral blood mononuclear cells, collected in the second trimester of pregnancy. The receptors were gathered from a female donor with multiple sclerosis, enrolled in a pregnancy study. The CDR3 runs from the conserved cysteine through the conserved F or W. The order of the fields is V gene, D gene, clone size, J gene, CDR3 protein, CDR3 DNA. The D gene is left open where the match is weak. Size is omitted from some rows. Given values are once, few, many or a class for expanded clones.

>TRBV5-4|TRBD2|NA|TRBJ2-3
CASSLRRLAGRTDTQYF
TGTGCCAGCAGCTTAAGGCGGCTAGCGGGGCGCACAGATACGCAGTATTTT
>TRBV4-2|TRBD2|NA|TRBJ2-1
CASSQEASGGYNEQFF
TGTGCCAGCAGCCAAGAGGCTAGCGGGGGTTACAATGAGCAGTTCTTC
>TRBV6-1|NA|once|TRBJ2-7
CASSEARPGTYEQYF
TGTGCCAGCAGTGAAGCTCGGCCAGGGACCTACGAGCAGTACTTC
>TRBV27|NA|NA|TRBJ1-5
CASSLAINQPQHF
TGTGCCAGCAGTTTAGCGATCAATCAGCCCCAGCATTTT
>TRBV4-1|TRBD2|NA|TRBJ2-1
CASSQPSGSIGEQFF
TGCGCCAGCAGCCAACCTAGCGGGAGTATTGGTGAGCAGTTCTTC
>TRBV9|NA|once|TRBJ1-2
CASSAKQGPRVF
TGTGCCAGCAGCGCGAAACAGGGACCGAGAGTCTTC
>TRBV28|NA|NA|TRBJ1-1
CASSPDRRNTEAFF
TGTGCCAGCAGTCCAGACAGGAGGAACACTGAAGCTTTCTTT
>TRBV19|NA|NA|TRBJ2-1
CASSTDETFTYNEQFF
TGTGCCAGTAGTACCGACGAGACATTTACCTACAATGAGCAGTTCTTC
>TRBV11-3|TRBD2|NA|TRBJ2-3
CASSLKRGGGTDTQYF
TGTGCCAGCAGCTTGAAGCGGGGGGGTGGCACAGATACGCAGTATTTT
>TRBV7-6|NA|NA|TRBJ2-1
CASSSRVVESYNEQFF
TGTGCCAGCAGCTCTCGGGTAGTAGAATCCTACAATGAGCAGTTCTTC
>TRBV4-1|NA|NA|TRBJ2-4
CASSQTPQGTNIQYF
TGCGCCAGCAGCCAAACCCCACAGGGTACAAACATTCAGTACTTC
>TRBV28|TRBD2|NA|TRBJ2-7
CASTPGLAGPYEQYF
TGTGCCAGCACACCCGGACTAGCGGGCCCCTACGAGCAGTACTTC
>TRBV4-2|NA|NA|TRBJ1-5
CASSQEREEYQPQHF
TGTGCCAGCAGCCAGGAAAGGGAGGAGTATCAGCCCCAGCATTTT
>TRBV10-3|NA|NA|TRBJ2-2
CAISPKGGANTGELFF
TGTGCCATCAGCCCTAAAGGAGGGGCGAACACCGGGGAGCTGTTTTTT
>TRBV6-1|NA|NA|TRBJ1-6
CASSERGTLYNSPLHF
TGTGCCAGCAGTGAACGAGGGACACTTTATAATTCACCCCTCCACTTT
>TRBV30|NA|NA|TRBJ2-1
CAWASLELWNEQFF
TGTGCCTGGGCCTCGCTAGAGCTGTGGAATGAGCAGTTCTTC
>TRBV4-2|TRBD1|once|TRBJ2-7
CASSQQRQGADSYEQYF
TGTGCCAGCAGCCAACAACGACAGGGGGCGGACTCCTACGAGCAGTACTTC
>TRBV29-1|NA|NA|TRBJ1-2
CSVENGNYGYTF
TGCAGCGTTGAAAACGGGAACTATGGCTACACCTTC
>TRBV15|NA|NA|TRBJ2-7
CATSRAQGSSEQYF
TGTGCCACCAGCAGAGCCCAGGGGAGCTCCGAGCAGTACTTC
>TRBV5-6|TRBD1|NA|TRBJ1-2
CASSLGTGGGYTF
TGTGCCAGCAGCTTGGGGACAGGGGGTGGCTACACCTTC
>TRBV13|NA|NA|TRBJ1-2
CASSLVIRTDGYTF
TGTGCCAGCAGCTTAGTCATCCGAACGGATGGCTACACCTTC
>TRBV28|NA|once|TRBJ2-7
CASSLEQGEGYEQYF
TGTGCCAGCAGTTTGGAACAGGGTGAAGGCTACGAGCAGTACTTC
>TRBV19|TRBD1|NA|TRBJ2-1
CASSIPPGRDRVTEQFF
TGTGCCAGTAGTATCCCCCCGGGACGGGACAGGGTTACTGAGCAGTTCTTC
>TRBV5-4|TRBD1|NA|TRBJ2-2
CASSHDRGHVGELFF
TGTGCCAGCAGCCATGACAGGGGGCACGTCGGGGAGCTGTTTTTT
>TRBV27|NA|NA|TRBJ1-1
CASSFTGPNTEAFF
TGTGCCAGCAGTTTTACAGGCCCAAACACTGAAGCTTTCTTT
>TRBV7-6|NA|NA|TRBJ2-2
CASSSSGGGPTGELFF
TGTGCCAGCAGCTCCTCCGGAGGGGGCCCCACCGGGGAGCTGTTTTTT
>TRBV28|TRBD1|NA|TRBJ1-2
CASSLTGGSSDGYTF
TGTGCCAGCAGTCTTACAGGGGGATCTTCAGATGGCTACACCTTC
>TRBV10-3|TRBD1|once|TRBJ2-4
CAISPGTGGVEEAKNIQYF
TGTGCCATCAGCCCCGGGACAGGGGGCGTAGAGGAAGCCAAAAACATTCAGTACTTC
>TRBV15|TRBD1|NA|TRBJ2-3
CATGDSFTDTQYF
TGTGCCACCGGGGACAGCTTCACAGATACGCAGTATTTT
>TRBV29-1|NA|few|TRBJ2-2
CSVGTMNTGELFF
TGCAGCGTTGGAACAATGAACACCGGGGAGCTGTTTTTT
>TRBV25-1|NA|NA|TRBJ1-2
CASSYGGGSYGYTF
TGTGCCAGCAGTTATGGGGGGGGTAGCTATGGCTACACCTTC
>TRBV7-6|NA|NA|TRBJ2-3
CASSLLGAGTDTQYF
TGTGCCAGCAGCTTACTGGGGGCCGGCACAGATACGCAGTATTTT
>TRBV7-9|TRBD1|NA|TRBJ2-7
CASSLEGTGNSYEQYF
TGTGCCAGCAGCTTAGAGGGGACAGGGAACTCCTACGAGCAGTACTTC
>TRBV11-2|TRBD1|few|TRBJ2-7
CASSSTGGAPGF
TGTGCCAGCAGCTCTACAGGGGGCGCCCCCGGCTTC
>TRBV2|NA|few|TRBJ1-1
CASSYKNTEAFF
TGTGCCAGCAGTTACAAGAACACTGAAGCTTTCTTT
>TRBV5-1|NA|NA|TRBJ2-7
CASSDGSPYEQYF
TGCGCCAGCAGCGACGGGAGTCCCTACGAGCAGTACTTC
>TRBV27|NA|NA|TRBJ2-1
CASSLGASAAFPYNEQFF
TGTGCCAGCAGTTTGGGGGCCAGCGCGGCATTTCCTTACAATGAGCAGTTCTTC
>TRBV29-1|TRBD1|NA|TRBJ2-7
CSVEGNRQGSYEQYF
TGCAGCGTTGAGGGCAACCGACAGGGCAGCTACGAGCAGTACTTC
>TRBV29-1|NA|NA|TRBJ2-7
CSVVGLRFDEQYF
TGCAGCGTTGTGGGCCTTCGGTTTGACGAGCAGTACTTC
>TRBV27|NA|NA|TRBJ1-2
CASSSLPRLLTF
TGTGCCAGCAGTTCGCTCCCCAGGCTTCTTACCTTC
>TRBV4-3|NA|NA|TRBJ2-4
CASSQERTLNIQYF
TGCGCCAGCAGCCAAGAGAGGACATTAAACATTCAGTACTTC
>TRBV5-1|NA|NA|TRBJ1-1
CASSLDSYTEAFF
TGCGCCAGCAGCTTGGACAGCTACACTGAAGCTTTCTTT